A selection of T cell receptor beta chains follows, all from one sample in a study of beta chain features in type 1 diabetes. TCRdb keeps only in-frame clones here, not all; method: immunoSEQ multiplex PCR. The sample carries around 340,000 clones, less than 20% recorded once. Sample: naive CD4+ T cells from blood. These TCRs come from a young woman in good health. CDR3s include the opening cysteine and the closing phenylalanine or tryptophan. D genes are given only for firm matches. Expanded clones get a size class; other rows say once, few or many, or leave the size out.

j_call	clone_size	d_call	v_call	cdr3_aa	cdr3_nt
TRBJ2-7	NA	TRBD1	TRBV6-1	CASTPQGAWIYEQYF	TGTGCCAGCACACCACAGGGGGCGTGGATCTACGAGCAGTACTTC
TRBJ2-7	NA	NA	TRBV11-2	CASSLDSLQREQYF	TGTGCCAGCAGCCTGGACTCCCTCCAGCGCGAGCAGTACTTC
TRBJ2-5	NA	NA	TRBV7-9	CASSFRGSETQYF	TGTGCCAGCAGCTTCCGAGGATCCGAGACCCAGTACTTC
TRBJ1-3	NA	TRBD1	TRBV25-1	CASSSTGTGKGNTIYF	TGTGCCAGCAGTTCTACCGGGACAGGGAAGGGAAACACCATATATTTT
TRBJ2-1	NA	TRBD2	TRBV7-7	CASSFGTSGGNEQFF	TGTGCTAGCAGCTTCGGGACTAGCGGGGGTAATGAGCAGTTCTTC
TRBJ1-5	few	NA	TRBV2	CASRGTGQPQHF	TGTGCCAGCAGGGGGACTGGGCAGCCCCAGCATTTT
TRBJ1-5	few	NA	TRBV19	CASSGSGYSNQPQHF	TGTGCCAGTAGTGGGAGTGGATATAGCAATCAGCCCCAGCATTTT
TRBJ2-1	NA	NA	TRBV5-1	CASSPEGDEQFF	TGCGCCAGCAGCCCGGAGGGCGATGAGCAGTTCTTC
TRBJ2-5	NA	NA	TRBV11-2	CASSSQVAQYF	TGTGCCAGCAGCTCGCAGGTGGCCCAGTACTTC
TRBJ2-7	NA	NA	TRBV14	CASSRGSSYEQYF	TGTGCCAGCAGCCGGGGCAGTTCCTACGAGCAGTACTTC
TRBJ2-5	NA	NA	TRBV5-1	CASSLEATKETQYF	TGCGCCAGCAGCTTGGAAGCTACTAAAGAGACCCAGTACTTC
TRBJ2-5	NA	TRBD1	TRBV14	CASRTGTEKTQYF	TGTGCCAGCAGAACCGGGACAGAAAAGACCCAGTACTTC
TRBJ2-3	few	TRBD2	TRBV7-9	CASSLKRGGSPSTDTQYF	TGTGCCAGCAGCTTAAAGCGGGGGGGATCTCCGAGCACAGATACGCAGTATTTT
TRBJ2-7	few	TRBD1	TRBV7-2	CASSPKTGSVYEQYF	TGTGCCAGCAGCCCAAAGACAGGGTCCGTCTACGAGCAGTACTTC
TRBJ2-6	NA	TRBD2	TRBV7-9	CASSPRLAGPHSGANVLTF	TGTGCCAGCAGCCCTAGACTAGCGGGACCTCACTCTGGGGCCAACGTCCTGACTTTC
TRBJ1-2	NA	NA	TRBV7-2	CASSLEQVSNYGYTF	TGTGCCAGCAGCTTAGAACAGGTTTCTAACTATGGCTACACCTTC
TRBJ2-6	few	NA	TRBV2	CASIRGSGANVLTF	TGTGCCAGCATTAGGGGGTCTGGGGCCAACGTCCTGACTTTC
TRBJ2-1	NA	TRBD1	TRBV6-5	CASRRGQGRNEQFF	TGTGCCAGCAGGCGTGGACAGGGTCGCAATGAGCAGTTCTTC
TRBJ2-5	NA	NA	TRBV11-3	CASSSRRPGKETQYF	TGTGCCAGCAGCTCCCGCCGACCAGGGAAAGAGACCCAGTACTTC
TRBJ2-7	few	NA	TRBV7-9	CASSSFKGRDGSSYEQYF	TGTGCCAGCAGCTCCTTTAAAGGCCGAGATGGGAGCTCCTACGAGCAGTACTTC
TRBJ1-1	NA	NA	TRBV18	CASSPSVYPEAFF	TGTGCCAGCTCACCGTCGGTCTACCCTGAAGCTTTCTTT
TRBJ2-5	few	NA	TRBV4-2	CASSLSAGAGVGETQYF	TGTGCCAGCAGCCTCTCGGCAGGGGCCGGCGTAGGAGAGACCCAGTACTTC
TRBJ2-5	NA	NA	TRBV9	CASSVGAGETQYF	TGTGCCAGCAGCGTAGGGGCTGGGGAGACCCAGTACTTC
TRBJ2-7	NA	TRBD1	TRBV6-5	CASKGGRGLAYEQYF	TGTGCCAGCAAAGGGGGCAGGGGGTTAGCCTACGAGCAGTACTTC
TRBJ2-3	NA	NA	TRBV6-1	CASSGPERGTDTQYF	TGTGCCAGCAGTGGACCCGAGCGGGGCACAGATACGCAGTATTTT
TRBJ1-5	few	NA	TRBV29-1	CSVVPGGNQPQHF	TGCAGCGTTGTCCCGGGGGGCAATCAGCCCCAGCATTTT
TRBJ1-2	few	NA	TRBV6-1	CASSEDVGSPMDYGYTF	TGTGCCAGCAGTGAAGATGTTGGGAGCCCGATGGACTATGGCTACACCTTC
TRBJ1-5	NA	TRBD1	TRBV19	CASSPQGASQPQHF	TGTGCCAGTAGTCCCCAGGGGGCGTCTCAGCCCCAGCATTTT
TRBJ2-7	few	NA	TRBV18	CASSPDSGEQYF	TGTGCCAGCTCACCGGACAGTGGCGAGCAGTACTTC
TRBJ1-1	NA	NA	TRBV19	CASSIDGRGKSWNTEAFF	TGTGCCAGTAGTATAGATGGTCGGGGGAAGTCTTGGAACACTGAAGCTTTCTTT
TRBJ1-2	NA	NA	TRBV19	CASSTELVPSAVYGYTF	TGTGCCAGTAGTACAGAGCTTGTACCCTCAGCGGTTTATGGCTACACCTTC
TRBJ1-1	NA	NA	TRBV4-1	CASSRGGRGWAEAFF	TGCGCCAGCAGCCGAGGTGGGCGGGGGTGGGCTGAAGCTTTCTTT
TRBJ1-1	few	NA	TRBV30	CAWSVQGVTEAFF	TGTGCCTGGAGTGTACAAGGGGTCACTGAAGCTTTCTTT
TRBJ2-5	few	TRBD2	TRBV6-5	CASSRLAGRETQYF	TGTGCCAGCAGTAGACTAGCGGGAAGAGAGACCCAGTACTTC
TRBJ2-5	NA	NA	TRBV7-7	CASSFSGRGTQYF	TGTGCTAGCAGCTTCAGTGGCCGAGGGACCCAGTACTTC
TRBJ2-1	few	TRBD1	TRBV6-1	CASNPGTGGYNEQFF	TGTGCCAGCAACCCGGGGACAGGGGGTTACAATGAGCAGTTCTTC
TRBJ1-5	NA	NA	TRBV10-3	CAIRRDEIQPQHF	TGTGCCATCAGGCGGGATGAAATTCAGCCCCAGCATTTT
TRBJ2-1	few	TRBD2	TRBV7-9	CASSLAGGSFVEQFF	TGTGCCAGCAGCTTAGCGGGCGGGAGTTTCGTTGAGCAGTTCTTC
TRBJ2-7	NA	TRBD1	TRBV5-1	CASSISSGQGYEQYF	TGCGCCAGCAGCATATCCTCTGGACAGGGATACGAGCAGTACTTC
TRBJ2-2	NA	NA	TRBV5-1	CASSLDPSYPGELFF	TGCGCCAGCAGCTTGGATCCAAGCTACCCCGGGGAGCTGTTTTTT
TRBJ2-1	few	TRBD2	TRBV30	CAWSVSLAGGEQFF	TGTGCCTGGAGTGTAAGTCTAGCGGGGGGCGAGCAGTTCTTC
TRBJ2-7	NA	TRBD1	TRBV5-1	CASSLLRDRGPGEQYF	TGCGCCAGCAGCTTGCTCCGGGACAGGGGGCCCGGCGAGCAGTACTTC
TRBJ2-1	few	NA	TRBV4-3	CASSQDPRAQFF	TGCGCCAGCAGCCAAGATCCGAGGGCGCAGTTCTTC
TRBJ2-2	NA	TRBD2	TRBV9	CASSAGLARDTGELFF	TGTGCCAGCAGCGCGGGACTAGCGCGAGACACCGGGGAGCTGTTTTTT
TRBJ2-5	few	NA	TRBV7-6	CASSLLVVREETQYF	TGTGCCAGCAGCTTATTGGTGGTCAGGGAAGAGACCCAGTACTTC
TRBJ1-1	few	NA	TRBV30	CAWSPGSSRTEAFF	TGTGCCTGGAGCCCCGGGAGCTCCCGCACTGAAGCTTTCTTT
TRBJ2-1	NA	NA	TRBV19	CASSGARGYNEQFF	TGTGCCAGTAGTGGGGCACGAGGATACAATGAGCAGTTCTTC
TRBJ2-1	few	NA	TRBV7-2	CASSFYYEQFF	TGTGCCAGCAGCTTCTATTATGAGCAGTTCTTC
TRBJ1-2	few	TRBD1	TRBV30	CAWKGGQGTPNYGYTF	TGTGCCTGGAAGGGAGGACAGGGGACACCTAACTATGGCTACACCTTC
TRBJ1-2	NA	TRBD1	TRBV5-1	CASSPGQGNGYTF	TGCGCCAGCAGCCCCGGACAGGGGAATGGCTACACCTTC
TRBJ2-1	few	NA	TRBV23-1	CASSHYTPPGVGRGNEQFF	TGCGCCAGCAGTCACTATACACCCCCCGGGGTAGGTAGAGGGAACGAGCAGTTCTTC
TRBJ1-4	NA	TRBD1	TRBV4-1	CASSHFDRDYDEKLFF	TGCGCCAGCAGCCACTTCGACAGGGATTACGATGAAAAACTGTTTTTT
TRBJ2-1	NA	NA	TRBV6-1	CASSPTLYNEQFF	TGTGCCAGCAGTCCGACACTCTACAATGAGCAGTTCTTC